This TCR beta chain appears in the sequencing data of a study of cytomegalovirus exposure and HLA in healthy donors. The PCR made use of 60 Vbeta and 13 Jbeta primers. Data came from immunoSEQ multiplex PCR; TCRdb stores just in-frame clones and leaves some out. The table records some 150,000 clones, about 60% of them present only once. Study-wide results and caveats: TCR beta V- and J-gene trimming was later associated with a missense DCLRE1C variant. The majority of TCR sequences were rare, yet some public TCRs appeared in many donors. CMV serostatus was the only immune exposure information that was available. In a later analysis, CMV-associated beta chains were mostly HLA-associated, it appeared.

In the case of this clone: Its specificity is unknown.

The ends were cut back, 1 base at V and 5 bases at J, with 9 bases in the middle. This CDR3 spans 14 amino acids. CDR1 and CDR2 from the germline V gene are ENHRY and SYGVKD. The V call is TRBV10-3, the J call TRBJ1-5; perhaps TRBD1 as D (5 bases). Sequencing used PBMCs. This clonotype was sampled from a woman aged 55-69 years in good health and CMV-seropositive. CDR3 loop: CAISEWRDDQPQHF. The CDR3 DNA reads TGTGCCATCAGTGAGTGGAGGGACGATCAGCCCCAGCATTTT.